This T cell receptor (beta chain) was observed in a study of shared clonotypes between healthy human individuals. Sequencing used immunoSEQ multiplex PCR; TCRdb keeps in-frame clones, though not all of them. The table includes 740,000 or so clones, about three quarters detected once. The receptor was derived from a woman aged 25 to 39 in good health. Sequencing was done on a sample of memory CD4+ T cells sorted from blood. The subset here: CD45RA-negative fraction.

CDR3 bases: TGTGCCAGTAGTCTCGGGACCGCGCGGCCCCAGCATTTT. It codes for CASSLGTARPQHF. The V and J genes are TRBV19 and TRBJ1-5; tentative D call: TRBD1 (5 bases). This CDR3 has 13 amino acids. With 5 bases removed from V and 9 bases from J, the gap between germline ends came to 14 bases. Germline CDR1 is LNHDA and CDR2 is SQIVND (reference sequence).